This paragraph reports one T cell receptor beta chain. Germline is not matched at one junction end, which may reflect a read error. The data are from a study of OX40 agonist ivuxolimab in advanced cancers. Profiling relied on immunoSEQ multiplex PCR, and the TCRdb table lists in-frame clones only, not all of them. The table has tens of thousands of clones, around 90% seen once. The germline V gene encodes CDR1 SNHLY and CDR2 FYNNEI. The CDR3 has 13 amino acids. The gene calls are TRBV2 and TRBJ1-1, with 10 bases aligning to TRBD1. Sequenced material: CD4+ or CD8+ T cells sorted from blood, taken in a trial of the OX40 agonist ivuxolimab. The clonotype originates from an adult with an advanced solid tumor such as melanoma, head and neck, liver or kidney cancer. CDR3 nucleotide sequence: TGCGTGACAGGGGGCGCCGGGAGCACTGAAGCTTTCTTT. It yields the protein CVTGGAGSTEAFF.